Listed below are T cell receptor beta chains from one sample, sequenced in a study of blood T cells in healthy people across ages. MiXCR, applied by TCRdb to the 5' RACE reads, yields one record per CDR3 protein. The sample has around 1,600,000 distinct CDR3 sequences, about 42% seen once; the top ten hold about 4%. Sequencing was done on a sample of blood. All receptors come from a woman aged 18-30 years in good health. The CDR3 runs from the conserved cysteine through the conserved F or W. The D gene is left open where the match is weak. For some rows the clone size is stated as once, few or many, or as a class when expanded; others skip it.

>14|TRBJ1-2|TRBV29-1|few|.
TGCAGCGTTGAACGCCTGTTGAGGCGACGGGGCTACACCTTC
CSVERLLRRRGYTF
>11|TRBJ1-2|TRBV29-1|few|.
TGCAGCGTTGCCAGGGACGATGGCTACACCTTC
CSVARDDGYTF
>16|TRBJ2-3|TRBV15|once|.
TGTGCCACCAGCAGAGAGATAGGGGGGAGCACAGATACGCAGTATTTT
CATSREIGGSTDTQYF
>14|TRBJ2-3|TRBV28|.|TRBD2
TGTGCCAGCAGTTTATGGATGACTAGCGGGGAGCAGTATTTT
CASSLWMTSGEQYF
>16|TRBJ1-4|TRBV19|.|.
TGTGCCAGTAGTCAACGTAGACAGGTGGTTGGCGAAAAACTGTTTTTT
CASSQRRQVVGEKLFF
>17|TRBJ2-3|TRBV5-1|few|.
TGCGCCAGCAGCTTGCCTCCGGGGGCGGGGAACACAGATACGCAGTATTTT
CASSLPPGAGNTDTQYF
>12|TRBJ2-7|TRBV7-6|.|.
TGTGCCAGCAGCTTGATGGCTGAAGTGCAGTACTTC
CASSLMAEVQYF
>13|TRBJ2-3|TRBV6-2/TRBV6-3|few|.
TGTGCCAGCAGGAGCCCTTGGGCGAACCAACAGTATTTT
CASRSPWANQQYF
>12|TRBJ2-1|TRBV20-1|.|.
TGCAGTGCCCGAAAGAGGGGCTATGAGCAGTTCTTC
CSARKRGYEQFF
>13|TRBJ1-2|TRBV6-6|.|.
TGTGCGTCGAGTGGTGGACAGACTCATGGCTACACCTTC
CASSGGQTHGYTF
>14|TRBJ2-1|TRBV6-5|few|.
TGTGCCAGCAGTGATTCCGGACAGTTCAATGAGCAGTTCTTC
CASSDSGQFNEQFF
>18|TRBJ2-1|TRBV4-1|.|.
TGCGCCAGCAACCAAGGATTTCGGCGGGCGAGCTCCTACAATGAGCAGTTCTTC
CASNQGFRRASSYNEQFF
>15|TRBJ2-7|TRBV3-1|.|TRBD2
TGTGCCGGCAGCGTTCTAGCGGGAGGTCAAAACGAGCAGTACTTC
CAGSVLAGGQNEQYF
>16|TRBJ1-2|TRBV6-6|.|TRBD1
TGTGCCAGCAGTTCGAACCGGGACAGGGTTAACTATGGCTACGCCTTC
CASSSNRDRVNYGYAF
>14|TRBJ2-3|TRBV20-1|.|TRBD2
TGCAGTGCTACTAGCGGGGGGGCCAGAGATACGCAGTATTTT
CSATSGGARDTQYF
>11|TRBJ1-4|TRBV6-6|.|.
TGTGCCAGCGCCATGGGGGAAAAACTGTTTTTT
CASAMGEKLFF
>14|TRBJ2-7|TRBV10-3|.|TRBD1
TGTGCCATCAGTGAGTCGGTCAGGGGGAACGAGCAGTACTTC
CAISESVRGNEQYF
>16|TRBJ1-6|TRBV20-1|.|.
TGCAGTGCTAGCCCGCCACAGGGCCGCTATAATTCACCCCTCCACTTT
CSASPPQGRYNSPLHF
>15|TRBJ1-3|TRBV12-3/TRBV12-4|.|.
TGTGCCAGCAGCACCTCGGCGGGATCTGGAAACACCATATATTTT
CASSTSAGSGNTIYF
>20|TRBJ1-5|TRBV28|few|TRBD1
TGTGCCAGCAGTCCCCATTCCGGGACAGGGGGCTACCGGGCCACTCGGCCCCAGCATTTT
CASSPHSGTGGYRATRPQHF
>16|TRBJ2-7|TRBV29-1|few|.
TGCAGCGTTGATGGGGGCACCAGGCGGTCCCCCTACGAGCAGTACTTC
CSVDGGTRRSPYEQYF
>17|TRBJ2-7|TRBV20-1|few|TRBD1
TGCAGTGCTAGAAATAGAGAGGGGATAGGGACAGGGTGGGAGCAGTACTTC
CSARNREGIGTGWEQYF
>11|TRBJ2-5|TRBV20-1|.|.
TGCAGTGCTATCCTTGAAGAGACCCAGTACTTC
CSAILEETQYF
>13|TRBJ2-5|TRBV4-1|many|.
TGCGCCAGCAGCCAAGCGGTAGCTGAGACCCAGTACTTC
CASSQAVAETQYF
>14|TRBJ1-2|TRBV6-5|few|TRBD1
TGTGCCAGCAGTAGACTTACAGGGGGCTATGGCTACACCTTC
CASSRLTGGYGYTF